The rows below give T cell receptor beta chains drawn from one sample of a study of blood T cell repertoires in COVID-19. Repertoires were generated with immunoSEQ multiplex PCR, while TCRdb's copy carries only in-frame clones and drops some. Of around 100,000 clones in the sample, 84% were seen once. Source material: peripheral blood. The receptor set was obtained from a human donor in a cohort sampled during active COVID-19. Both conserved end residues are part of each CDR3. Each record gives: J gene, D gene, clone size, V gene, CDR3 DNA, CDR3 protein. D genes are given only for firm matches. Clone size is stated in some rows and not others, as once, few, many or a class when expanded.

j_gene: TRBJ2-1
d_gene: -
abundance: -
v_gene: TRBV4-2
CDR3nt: TGTGCCAGCAGCCTGATAGTCGGCGGCTACAATGAGCAGTTCTTC
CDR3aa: CASSLIVGGYNEQFF

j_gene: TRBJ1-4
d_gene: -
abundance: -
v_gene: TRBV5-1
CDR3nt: TGCGCCAGCAGCTTCCGGGGGCTCGGGGGGCTGGGTGAAAAACTGTTTTTT
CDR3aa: CASSFRGLGGLGEKLFF

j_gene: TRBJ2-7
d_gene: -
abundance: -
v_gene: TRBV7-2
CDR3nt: TGTGCCAGCAGATCTCTCCTGGGGCGGGGGCCGTCCTACGAGCAGTACTTC
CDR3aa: CASRSLLGRGPSYEQYF

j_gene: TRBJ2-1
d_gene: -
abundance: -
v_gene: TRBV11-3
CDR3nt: TGTGCCAGCAGCTTGGGCCCTGTCACCAATGAGCAGTTCTTC
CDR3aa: CASSLGPVTNEQFF

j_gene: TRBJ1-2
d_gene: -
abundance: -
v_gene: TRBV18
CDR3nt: TGTGCCAGCTCACCACCGGCAGGGGTTCATGTGGGCTACACCTTC
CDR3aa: CASSPPAGVHVGYTF

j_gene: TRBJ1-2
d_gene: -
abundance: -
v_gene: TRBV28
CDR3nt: TGTGCCAGCAGCACAGGGATATGGGGCTACACCTTC
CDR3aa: CASSTGIWGYTF

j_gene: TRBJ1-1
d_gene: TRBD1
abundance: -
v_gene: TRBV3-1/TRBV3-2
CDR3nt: TGTGCCAGCAGCCAGACAGGGGGCGCGAAGAACACTGAAGCTTTCTTT
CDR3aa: CASSQTGGAKNTEAFF

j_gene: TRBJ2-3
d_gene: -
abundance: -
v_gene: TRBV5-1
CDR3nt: TGCGCCAGCAGCTTGCTGGCTAGCGAGAACACAGATACGCAGTATTTT
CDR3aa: CASSLLASENTDTQYF

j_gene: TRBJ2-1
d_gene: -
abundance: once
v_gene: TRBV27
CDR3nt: TGTGCCAGCAGTTTATCGATTTTAGCCAGCTACAATGAGCAGTTCTTC
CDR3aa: CASSLSILASYNEQFF

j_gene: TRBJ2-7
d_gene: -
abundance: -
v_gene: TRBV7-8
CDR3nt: TGTGCCAGCAGCTTACGGGCAGGGAGGGAGCAGTACTTC
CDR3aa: CASSLRAGREQYF

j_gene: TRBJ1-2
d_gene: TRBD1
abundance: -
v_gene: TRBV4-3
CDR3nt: TGCGCCAGCAGCGAGGACAGGTTACCGAACTATGGCTACACCTTC
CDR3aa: CASSEDRLPNYGYTF

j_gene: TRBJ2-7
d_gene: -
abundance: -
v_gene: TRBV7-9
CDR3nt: TGTGCCAGCAGCCCCGGGATCTATTTGGGTGAGCAGTACTTC
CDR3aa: CASSPGIYLGEQYF

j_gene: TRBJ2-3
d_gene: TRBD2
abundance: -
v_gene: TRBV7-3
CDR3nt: TGTGCCAGCAGCTTAATGGCTAGCGGGGGGGCCAATACGCAGTATTTT
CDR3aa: CASSLMASGGANTQYF

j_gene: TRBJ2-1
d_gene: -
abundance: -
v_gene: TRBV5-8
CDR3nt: TGTGCCAGCACGCAGGTCAAGCAGTTCTTC
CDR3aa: CASTQVKQFF

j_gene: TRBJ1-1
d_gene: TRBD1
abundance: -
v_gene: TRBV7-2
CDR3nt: TGTGCCAGCAGCCCGCAGGGGGACCCTGCTAAGGCTTTCTTT
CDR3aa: CASSPQGDPAKAFF

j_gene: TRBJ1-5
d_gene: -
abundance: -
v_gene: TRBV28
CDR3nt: TGTGCCAGCAGGAAAGCGGTAGGGAATCAGCCCCAGCATTTT
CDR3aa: CASRKAVGNQPQHF

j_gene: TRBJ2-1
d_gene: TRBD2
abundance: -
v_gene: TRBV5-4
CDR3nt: TGTGCCAGCAGTTTTCTAGCGGGGGGTTCCAGCTCCTACAATGAGCAGTTCTTC
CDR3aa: CASSFLAGGSSSYNEQFF

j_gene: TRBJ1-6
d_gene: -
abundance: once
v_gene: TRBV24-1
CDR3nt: TGTGCCACCAGTGATTCGACAGGCAGCTCCTATAATTCACCCCTCCACTTT
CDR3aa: CATSDSTGSSYNSPLHF

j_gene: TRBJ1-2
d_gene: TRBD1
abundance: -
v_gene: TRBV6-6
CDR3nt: TGTGCCAGCAGCCCGAGGACAGGGAACTATGGCTACACCTTC
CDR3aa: CASSPRTGNYGYTF

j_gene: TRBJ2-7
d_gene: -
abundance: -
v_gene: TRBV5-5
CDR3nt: TGTGCCAGCAGCTTGGAGAACTATTCCTACGAGAAGCAGTACTTC
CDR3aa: CASSLENYSYEKQYF

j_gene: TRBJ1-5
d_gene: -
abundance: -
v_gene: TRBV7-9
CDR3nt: TGTGCCAGCAGCCCCGGGAGCAATCAGCCCCAGCATTTT
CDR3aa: CASSPGSNQPQHF

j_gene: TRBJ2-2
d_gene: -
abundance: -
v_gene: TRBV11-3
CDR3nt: TGTGCCAGCAGCCCGACTAGGGACACCGGGGAGCTGTTTTTT
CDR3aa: CASSPTRDTGELFF

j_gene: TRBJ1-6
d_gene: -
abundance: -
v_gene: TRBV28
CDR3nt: TGTGCCAGCAGTCCCGACAGTATCTATAATTCACCCCTCCACTTT
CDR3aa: CASSPDSIYNSPLHF

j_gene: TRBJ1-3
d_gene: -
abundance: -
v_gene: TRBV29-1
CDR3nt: TGCAGCGTGCTCGGGACTCCTGGAAACACCATATATTTT
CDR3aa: CSVLGTPGNTIYF

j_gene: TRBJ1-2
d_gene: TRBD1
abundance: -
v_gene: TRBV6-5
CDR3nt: TGTGCCAGCAGTTACCGGGACAGGGCCCTAGGCTACACCTTC
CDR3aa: CASSYRDRALGYTF

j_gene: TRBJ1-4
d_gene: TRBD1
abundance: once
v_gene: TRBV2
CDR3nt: TGTGCCAGCAGGGCGGACAGGGGGACTAATGAAAAACTGTTTTTT
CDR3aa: CASRADRGTNEKLFF

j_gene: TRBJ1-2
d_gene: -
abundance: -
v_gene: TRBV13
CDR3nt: TGTGCCAGCAGCTTAATGTCAGGTCTAAGCTATGGCTACACCTTC
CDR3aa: CASSLMSGLSYGYTF

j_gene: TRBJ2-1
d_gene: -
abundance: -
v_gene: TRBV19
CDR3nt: TGTGCCAGTAAGGGGGGGGATGAGCAGTTCTTC
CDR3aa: CASKGGDEQFF

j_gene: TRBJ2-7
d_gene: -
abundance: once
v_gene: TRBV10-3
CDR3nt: TGTGCCATCAGCAAGGAGACCTACGAGCAGTACTTC
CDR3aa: CAISKETYEQYF

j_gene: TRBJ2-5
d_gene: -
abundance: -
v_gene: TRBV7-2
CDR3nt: TGTGCCAGCAGCCCCACGGTCACTCAAGAGACCCAGTACTTC
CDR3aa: CASSPTVTQETQYF

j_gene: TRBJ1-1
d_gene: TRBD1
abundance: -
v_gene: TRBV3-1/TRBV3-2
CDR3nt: TGTGCCAGCAGCCCGTTGGGACAGGGCTACACTGAAGCTTTCTTT
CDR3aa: CASSPLGQGYTEAFF

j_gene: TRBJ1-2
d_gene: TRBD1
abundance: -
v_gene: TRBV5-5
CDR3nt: TGTGCCAGCAGCTTGGCACAGGGGTATGGCTACACCTTC
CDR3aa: CASSLAQGYGYTF

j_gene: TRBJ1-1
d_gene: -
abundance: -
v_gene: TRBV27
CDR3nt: TGTGCCAACCCTTCCTCGACAGGAGGAGGAGAAGCTTTCTTT
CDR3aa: CANPSSTGGGEAFF

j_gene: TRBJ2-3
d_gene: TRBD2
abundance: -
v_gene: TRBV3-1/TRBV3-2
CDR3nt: TGTGCCAGCAGCCCTCGGGGACTAGGGGGTACGCAGTATTTT
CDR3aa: CASSPRGLGGTQYF

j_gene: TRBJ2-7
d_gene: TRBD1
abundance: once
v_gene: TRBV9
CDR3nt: TGTGCCAGCAGCGTAGCAGGACAGGCCCATTACGAGCAGTACTTC
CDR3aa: CASSVAGQAHYEQYF

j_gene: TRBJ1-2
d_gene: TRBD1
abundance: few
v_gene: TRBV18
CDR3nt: TGTGCCAGCTCGCAGGGGACAGGGGGCGACTATGGCTACACCTTC
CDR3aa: CASSQGTGGDYGYTF

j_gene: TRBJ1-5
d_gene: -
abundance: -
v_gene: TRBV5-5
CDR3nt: TGTGCCAGCAGCCCAGATAGCAATCAGCCCCAGCATTTT
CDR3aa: CASSPDSNQPQHF

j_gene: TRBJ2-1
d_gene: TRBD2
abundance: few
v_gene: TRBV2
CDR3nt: TGTGCCAGCAGTGGTGGGGTAGCGGGGAGCAATGAGCAGTTCTTC
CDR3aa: CASSGGVAGSNEQFF

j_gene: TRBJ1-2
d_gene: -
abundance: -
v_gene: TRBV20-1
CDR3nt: TGCAGTTCGGGGGGCTATGGCTACACCTTC
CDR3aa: CSSGGYGYTF

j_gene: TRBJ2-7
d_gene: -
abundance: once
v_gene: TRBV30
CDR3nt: TGTGCCTGTACAGGTGCCTACGAGCAGTACTTC
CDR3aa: CACTGAYEQYF

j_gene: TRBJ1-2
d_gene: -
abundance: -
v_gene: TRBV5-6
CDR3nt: TGTGCCAGCAGCCGCAGACAGGCCACTAACTATGGCTACACCTTC
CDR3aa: CASSRRQATNYGYTF

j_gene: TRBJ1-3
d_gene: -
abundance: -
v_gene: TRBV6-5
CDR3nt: TGTGCCAGCACCTTAGTGGTTGGGACAGGAAACACCATATATTTT
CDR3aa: CASTLVVGTGNTIYF

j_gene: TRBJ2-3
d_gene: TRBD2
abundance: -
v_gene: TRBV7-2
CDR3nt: TGTGCCAGCAGCACTCGACTAGCGGGGGGCACAGATACGCAGTATTTT
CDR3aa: CASSTRLAGGTDTQYF

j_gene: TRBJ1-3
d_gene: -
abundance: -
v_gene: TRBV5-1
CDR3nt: TGCGCCAGCAGCGACTCGGCTGGAAACACCATATATTTT
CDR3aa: CASSDSAGNTIYF